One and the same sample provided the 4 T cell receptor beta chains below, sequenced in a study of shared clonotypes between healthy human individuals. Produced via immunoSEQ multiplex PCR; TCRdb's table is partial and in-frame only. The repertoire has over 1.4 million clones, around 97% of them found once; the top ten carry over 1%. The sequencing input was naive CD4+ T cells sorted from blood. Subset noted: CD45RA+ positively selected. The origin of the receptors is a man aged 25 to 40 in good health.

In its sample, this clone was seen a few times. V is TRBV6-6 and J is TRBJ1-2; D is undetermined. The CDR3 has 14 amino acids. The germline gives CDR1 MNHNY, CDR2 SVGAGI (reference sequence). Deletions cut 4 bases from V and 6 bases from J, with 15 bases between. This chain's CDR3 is CASSSPRPGHGYTF. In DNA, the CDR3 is TGTGCCAGCAGTTCGCCCCGTCCCGGACATGGCTACACCTTC.

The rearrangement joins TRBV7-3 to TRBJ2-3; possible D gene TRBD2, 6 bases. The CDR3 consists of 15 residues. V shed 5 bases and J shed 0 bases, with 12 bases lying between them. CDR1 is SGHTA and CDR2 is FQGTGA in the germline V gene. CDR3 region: CASSGDFSSTDTQYF. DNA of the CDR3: TGTGCCAGCAGCGGGGACTTCTCTAGCACAGATACGCAGTATTTT.

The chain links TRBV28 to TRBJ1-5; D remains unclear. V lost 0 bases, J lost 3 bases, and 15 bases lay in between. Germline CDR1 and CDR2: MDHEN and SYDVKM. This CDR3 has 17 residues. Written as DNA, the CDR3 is TGTGCCAGCAGTTTATGGGTTGTGGCAGTAGACAATCAGCCCCAGCATTTT. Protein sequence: CASSLWVVAVDNQPQHF.

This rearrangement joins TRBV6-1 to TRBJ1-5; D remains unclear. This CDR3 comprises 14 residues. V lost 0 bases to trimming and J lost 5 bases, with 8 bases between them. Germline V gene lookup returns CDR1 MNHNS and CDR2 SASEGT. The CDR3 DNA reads TGTGCCAGCAGTGAAGCGACCCTTTATCAGCCCCAGCATTTT. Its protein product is CASSEATLYQPQHF.